A selection of T cell receptor beta chains follows, all from one sample in a study of beta chain features in type 1 diabetes. Assay used: immunoSEQ multiplex PCR; TCRdb lists only in-frame clones, some missing. In the table there are 250,000 to 350,000 clones, approximately 10% of which are singletons. The sample comprised naive CD4+ T cells from blood. The source is a woman in her 30s in good health. Both conserved end residues are part of each CDR3. The D gene is left open where the match is weak. The size of a clone is reported for some rows only, either as once, few or many, or as a class for expanded clones.

v_call: TRBV9; clone_size: NA; j_call: TRBJ1-1; d_call: TRBD1; cdr3_nt: TGTGCCAGCAGCACCGGACAGGCGGGGACCCTTACTGAAGCTTTCTTT; cdr3_aa: CASSTGQAGTLTEAFF
v_call: TRBV29-1; clone_size: NA; j_call: TRBJ2-5; d_call: NA; cdr3_nt: TGCAGCGCGGGACATCTCCAAGAGACCCAGTACTTC; cdr3_aa: CSAGHLQETQYF
v_call: TRBV27; clone_size: few; j_call: TRBJ2-1; d_call: TRBD2; cdr3_nt: TGTGCCAGCAGTTGGGCGGGAGGTCGGGATTACAAAGAGCAGTTCTTC; cdr3_aa: CASSWAGGRDYKEQFF
v_call: TRBV5-1; clone_size: few; j_call: TRBJ2-1; d_call: NA; cdr3_nt: TGCGCCAGCAGCTTCGCTACTAGTATAAATGAGCAGTTCTTC; cdr3_aa: CASSFATSINEQFF
v_call: TRBV25-1; clone_size: few; j_call: TRBJ1-1; d_call: NA; cdr3_nt: TGTGCCAGCAGTGAATGGCGGGGGAACACTGAAGCTTTCTTT; cdr3_aa: CASSEWRGNTEAFF
v_call: TRBV2; clone_size: NA; j_call: TRBJ2-1; d_call: TRBD2; cdr3_nt: TGTGCCAGCAGCGCTAGGACTAGCGGGACCTACAATGAGCAGTTCTTC; cdr3_aa: CASSARTSGTYNEQFF
v_call: TRBV27; clone_size: NA; j_call: TRBJ2-5; d_call: TRBD2; cdr3_nt: TGTGCCAGCAGTTCAATTAGGACTAGCGGGAGGGAGACCCAGTACTTC; cdr3_aa: CASSSIRTSGRETQYF
v_call: TRBV6-4; clone_size: few; j_call: TRBJ2-1; d_call: NA; cdr3_nt: TGTGCCAGCTCTCAGGGACTTTACAATGAGCAGTTCTTC; cdr3_aa: CASSQGLYNEQFF
v_call: TRBV6-5; clone_size: NA; j_call: TRBJ1-4; d_call: NA; cdr3_nt: TGTGCCAGCACGGCGGGGGGTTCAGAAAAACTGTTTTTT; cdr3_aa: CASTAGGSEKLFF
v_call: TRBV2; clone_size: few; j_call: TRBJ2-7; d_call: TRBD1; cdr3_nt: TGTGCCACCGGCAGGGACAGGGCCTACGAGCAGTACTTC; cdr3_aa: CATGRDRAYEQYF
v_call: TRBV15; clone_size: few; j_call: TRBJ2-1; d_call: TRBD2; cdr3_nt: TGTGCCACCAGCAGTGAGCTAGCGGGATTCTATGAGCAGTTCTTC; cdr3_aa: CATSSELAGFYEQFF
v_call: TRBV30; clone_size: NA; j_call: TRBJ2-1; d_call: TRBD1; cdr3_nt: TGTGCCTGCACCGGGACAGTACTATTAGGGCAGTTCTTC; cdr3_aa: CACTGTVLLGQFF
v_call: TRBV25-1; clone_size: NA; j_call: TRBJ1-2; d_call: NA; cdr3_nt: TGTGCCAGCAGTGAATTTTTGGGGGGGCGAAATGGCTACACCTTC; cdr3_aa: CASSEFLGGRNGYTF
v_call: TRBV4-3; clone_size: many; j_call: TRBJ2-1; d_call: NA; cdr3_nt: TGCGCCAGCAGCCCCCCAGGGCAGCGGGTCTACAGTGAGCAGTTCTTC; cdr3_aa: CASSPPGQRVYSEQFF
v_call: TRBV2; clone_size: NA; j_call: TRBJ2-5; d_call: TRBD1; cdr3_nt: TGTGCCAGCAGCGGGACAGGGGTAGAGACCCAGTACTTC; cdr3_aa: CASSGTGVETQYF
v_call: TRBV5-4; clone_size: NA; j_call: TRBJ1-2; d_call: TRBD1; cdr3_nt: TGTGCCAGCAGAGTACTGGACAGGGATGCCTATGGCTACACCTTC; cdr3_aa: CASRVLDRDAYGYTF
v_call: TRBV27; clone_size: NA; j_call: TRBJ2-7; d_call: NA; cdr3_nt: TGTGCCAGCAGACCAGGGTTAGGCGAGCAGTACTTC; cdr3_aa: CASRPGLGEQYF
v_call: TRBV30; clone_size: NA; j_call: TRBJ2-3; d_call: TRBD1; cdr3_nt: TGTGCCTGGAGTTTAGGGACAGGGAGCACAGATACGCAGTATTTT; cdr3_aa: CAWSLGTGSTDTQYF
v_call: TRBV30; clone_size: NA; j_call: TRBJ2-7; d_call: TRBD1; cdr3_nt: TGTGCCGGGGGGGGGACAGGGGCCTACGAGCAGTACTTC; cdr3_aa: CAGGGTGAYEQYF
v_call: TRBV28; clone_size: NA; j_call: TRBJ1-2; d_call: NA; cdr3_nt: TGTGCCAGCAGCCCCCTCTTGGGGGCAGGCTGGAACTATGGCTACACCTTC; cdr3_aa: CASSPLLGAGWNYGYTF
v_call: TRBV7-2; clone_size: few; j_call: TRBJ2-1; d_call: NA; cdr3_nt: TGTGCCAGCAGCTTCCACATTCAGCGGTACACTGAGCAGTTCTTC; cdr3_aa: CASSFHIQRYTEQFF
v_call: TRBV6-6; clone_size: few; j_call: TRBJ1-2; d_call: NA; cdr3_nt: TGTGCCAGCAGAGTAGGACAGACTAACTATGGCTACACCTTC; cdr3_aa: CASRVGQTNYGYTF
v_call: TRBV29-1; clone_size: NA; j_call: TRBJ2-1; d_call: NA; cdr3_nt: TGCAGCGTTGGCGCCGCGCGCGGTGAGCAGTTCTTC; cdr3_aa: CSVGAARGEQFF
v_call: TRBV25-1; clone_size: few; j_call: TRBJ2-6; d_call: NA; cdr3_nt: TGTGCCAGCAGGAGCTCTGGGGCCAACGTCCTGACTTTC; cdr3_aa: CASRSSGANVLTF
v_call: TRBV28; clone_size: few; j_call: TRBJ2-1; d_call: NA; cdr3_nt: TGTGCCAGCAGCGGGGGAGGGGGTTCCTACAATGAGCAGTTCTTC; cdr3_aa: CASSGGGGSYNEQFF
v_call: TRBV19; clone_size: few; j_call: TRBJ2-7; d_call: NA; cdr3_nt: TGTGCCAGTAGTCCTTCGGCGGTAACCTACGAGCAGTACTTC; cdr3_aa: CASSPSAVTYEQYF
v_call: TRBV7-8; clone_size: few; j_call: TRBJ1-4; d_call: NA; cdr3_nt: TGTGCCAGCAGCCCAGGACAGATCAACGTCAATGAAAAACTGTTTTTT; cdr3_aa: CASSPGQINVNEKLFF
v_call: TRBV18; clone_size: NA; j_call: TRBJ1-1; d_call: NA; cdr3_nt: TGTGCCAGCTCACCGCCGGGAGTCCGCCTTCGGGACACTGAAGCTTTCTTT; cdr3_aa: CASSPPGVRLRDTEAFF
v_call: TRBV7-2; clone_size: NA; j_call: TRBJ2-7; d_call: TRBD2; cdr3_nt: TGTGCCAGCAGCCGTCCGGGACTAGCGGCCCCCTCCTACGAGCAGTACTTC; cdr3_aa: CASSRPGLAAPSYEQYF
v_call: TRBV7-9; clone_size: NA; j_call: TRBJ2-3; d_call: TRBD2; cdr3_nt: TGTGCCAGCAGCTTCCGCGCGGGAGAGGGCACAGATACGCAGTATTTT; cdr3_aa: CASSFRAGEGTDTQYF
v_call: TRBV5-1; clone_size: few; j_call: TRBJ2-5; d_call: NA; cdr3_nt: TGCGCCAGCGCAACCCCCCTGGGAGGTTCGGAGACCCAGTACTTC; cdr3_aa: CASATPLGGSETQYF
v_call: TRBV4-2; clone_size: NA; j_call: TRBJ1-5; d_call: TRBD1; cdr3_nt: TGTGCCAGCAGCCCGTCAACCGGACAGGGGGCAGGTCAGCCCCAGCATTTT; cdr3_aa: CASSPSTGQGAGQPQHF
v_call: TRBV7-2; clone_size: NA; j_call: TRBJ2-1; d_call: NA; cdr3_nt: TGTGCCAGCAGCTTAGTCAACACATTGAATGAGCAGTTCTTC; cdr3_aa: CASSLVNTLNEQFF